Presented here are 6 T cell receptor beta chains from one specimen sequenced in a study of monozygotic twins with inflammatory bowel disease. TCRdb re-called the 5' RACE reads, yielding one record per CDR3 amino acid sequence without DNA. Its table records fewer than 350,000 distinct CDR3 sequences. The sample taken for sequencing was blood. These receptors originate from a human donor with ulcerative colitis or Crohn's disease, or a healthy co-twin of an affected twin (not recorded which).

The chain joins TRBV7-9 to TRBJ2-7. The CDR3 consists of 15 residues. The germline gives CDR1 SEHNR, CDR2 FQNEAQ (reference sequence). CDR3 region: CASSLALAGVHEQYF.

The V gene is TRBV7-3, the J gene TRBJ2-3; TCRdb calls TRBD1, which cannot be checked without DNA. In germline, CDR1 is SGHTA, CDR2 FQGTGA. This CDR3 region has 17 residues. The CDR3: CASSAQGQGRSTDTQYF.

The CDR3 sequence is CASSQEDRRYNEQFF. This rearrangement joins TRBV4-3 to TRBJ2-1; lacking DNA, the TRBD1 call made by TCRdb goes unchecked. The CDR3 covers 15 residues. CDR1 and CDR2 (germline): LGHNA, YSLEER.

V and J are TRBV15 and TRBJ2-7; as DNA is missing, the TRBD1 call by TCRdb cannot be tested. This CDR3 spans 18 amino acids. CDR1 is LNHNV, CDR2 YYDKDF, per germline (reference sequence). The chain's CDR3 is CATSREVVSTGENYEQYF.

This chain connects TRBV4-1 to TRBJ2-1; as DNA is missing, the TRBD1 call by TCRdb cannot be tested. This CDR3 is 15 amino acids long. Germline-derived CDR1 and CDR2 are MGHRA and YSYEKL. The CDR3 here is CASSQRGGSDNEQFF.

The V call is TRBV28, the J call TRBJ2-7. The CDR3 covers 14 residues. Germline V gene sequence: CDR1 MDHEN, CDR2 SYDVKM. The CDR3 is CASSLVRRRYEQYF.